The present T cell receptor (beta chain) was sequenced within a study of glioma-infiltrating T cells. TCR alpha and beta CDR3 regions were amplified from RNA using iRepertoire nested multiplex PCR. Input was 100-400 ng of tissue mRNA or PBMC total RNA. TCRdb recomputed calls from the multiplex PCR reads with MiXCR, one row per CDR3 protein. This table holds approximately 1,600 distinct CDR3 sequences, around 82% found once. V shed 6 bases and J shed 3 bases, with 12 bases lying between them. CDR3 length: 13 amino acids. Germline V gives CDR1 MNHNS, CDR2 SASEGT. This sequence joins TRBV6-1 and TRBJ2-7; D is possibly TRBD2 (5 bases). The sequencing sample was made of glioma tissue, nonneoplastic brain tissue, or PBMCs (not recorded which). This sequence originates from a human donor with low-grade glioma or glioblastoma, undergoing nonglioma brain surgery, or in good health (not recorded which). Some clones in this sample may be carry-over from other donors' samples. CDR3 residues: CASSWTRDYEQYF. The CDR3 bases are TGTGCCAGCAGCTGGACCCGGGACTACGAGCAGTACTTC.